This T cell receptor (beta chain) came from a study of early T cells in non-severe SARS-CoV-2 infection. Background on the study: Sequenced material consisted of bulk RNA (from unsorted whole blood), and chains were unpaired. Study outcomes and limitations: A preference for anti-spike CD8 responses marked VDJdb matching, which missed private and CD4 specificities.

As regards this clonotype: Its specificity is not known.

Unique molecular identifier tags were affixed to discrete cDNA molecules. TCRdb re-analysed the 5' RACE reads in MiXCR, keeping a single row per CDR3 protein. The sample carries about 59,000 distinct CDR3 sequences, about 12% recorded once. CDR3 length: 15 amino acids. The ends lost 4 bases at V and 4 bases at J; junction bases unmatched: 6. CDR1 is SGHRS, CDR2 YFSETQ, per germline. The source of this sequence is an adult who was a healthcare worker with PCR-confirmed SARS-CoV-2 infection or an uninfected control (not recorded which). J is TRBJ2-7 and V is TRBV5-1, with 12 bases that match TRBD2. This material consisted of whole blood, taken at baseline. For the CDR3, the DNA is TGCGCCAGCAGCACGTGGACTAGCGGGACTTACGAGCAGTACTTC. Residues: CASSTWTSGTYEQYF.